Listed here is a single TCR beta chain. In the authors' workflow: Nucleated cell number was recorded as an estimate derived from reference gene primer amplification. Here immunoSEQ multiplex PCR was the method, and the copy in TCRdb shows in-frame clones only, minus some. D and trimming come from the DNA, and the V and J calls and clone size come from that table. Of 250,000 or so clones in the sample, more than 75% were seen once. These data originate in a study of blood T cell repertoires in COVID-19. Background on the study: T cells, B-cell-depleted T cells, or PBMCs provided the cDNA or gDNA that served as material.

The CDR3 spans 15 residues. With 7 bases clipped from V and 4 bases from J, the junction kept 7 bases outside the gene matches. Germline-derived CDR1 and CDR2 are SEHNR and FQNEAQ (reference sequence). This chain links TRBV7-9 with TRBJ2-3; TRBD1 aligns across 11 bases. The sample taken for sequencing was peripheral blood. The TCR originated in a woman aged 35 to 49 who had recovered from COVID-19. CDR3 sequence (DNA): TGTGCCAGCACCAACAGGGGACAGGGGGCAGATACGCAGTATTTT. This translates into CASTNRGQGADTQYF.